The rows below give T cell receptor beta chains drawn from one sample of a study of radiotherapy plus CTLA-4 blockade in lung cancer. Sequencing was performed with immunoSEQ multiplex PCR; in TCRdb, only in-frame clones are kept and a portion is missing. The repertoire includes more than 65,000 clones, under 85% of them detected once, and 0.82% sits in the top ten. Sequenced material: peripheral blood, taken from a patient treated with radiotherapy plus ipilimumab. The receptors here all came from a human donor with non-small cell lung cancer who had stable disease on radiotherapy plus ipilimumab. CDR3s include the opening cysteine and the closing phenylalanine or tryptophan. The order of the fields is D gene, V gene, J gene, clone size, CDR3 DNA, CDR3 protein. A D gene is named only where the DNA matches it firmly. Only part of the rows carry a size: once, few, many, or a class if the clone is expanded.

.	TRBV28	TRBJ1-5	.	TGTGCCAGCAGTACAGGTGTTAGCAATCAGCCCCAGCATTTT	CASSTGVSNQPQHF
.	TRBV30	TRBJ1-5	few	TGTGCCTGGAGACCTAGCAATCAGCCCCAGCATTTT	CAWRPSNQPQHF
.	TRBV28	TRBJ1-1	few	TGTGCCAGCAGTCCTCCTTCCTTGAACACTGAAGCTTTCTTT	CASSPPSLNTEAFF
TRBD2	TRBV29-1	TRBJ2-7	.	TGCAGCGTTGAGGCGGGACTAGCGGGAGCAGGCTACGAGCAGTACTTC	CSVEAGLAGAGYEQYF
TRBD1	TRBV28	TRBJ1-5	.	TGTGCCAGCAGTTTGCTCCGGGACAGGGGCAATCAGCCCCAGCATTTT	CASSLLRDRGNQPQHF
TRBD1	TRBV25-1	TRBJ2-7	few	TGTGCCAGCAGTGAATGGGACAGGGACGGGGAGCAGTACTTC	CASSEWDRDGEQYF
.	TRBV7-2	TRBJ2-1	.	TGTGCCAGCAGCTTCCACAATGAGCAGTTCTTC	CASSFHNEQFF
.	TRBV7-3	TRBJ2-2	.	TGTGCCAGCAGTCCAGGGGTAGGGGAGCTGTTTTTT	CASSPGVGELFF
.	TRBV29-1	TRBJ2-7	.	TGCAGCGTTGTAAACCGGGGCTCCTACGAGCAGTACTTC	CSVVNRGSYEQYF
.	TRBV5-1	TRBJ1-1	.	TGCGCCAGCAGCTTGGCTGGGTACAACACTGAAGCTTTCTTT	CASSLAGYNTEAFF
.	TRBV5-4	TRBJ2-7	.	TGTGCCAGCAGCCTTGGGGGATCTAGGTGGGGCTACGAGCAGTACTTC	CASSLGGSRWGYEQYF
.	TRBV7-8	TRBJ2-7	.	TGTGCCAGCAGCTTATTCGAAGGGGGATACGAGCAGTACTTC	CASSLFEGGYEQYF
TRBD1	TRBV2	TRBJ1-2	few	TGTGCCAGCAGTGAGGACAGGGGCTATGGCTACACCTTC	CASSEDRGYGYTF
.	TRBV5-6	TRBJ1-5	.	TGTGCCAGCAGCTTAGGTGGGCCCCAGCATTTT	CASSLGGPQHF
TRBD2	TRBV7-8	TRBJ2-3	once	TGTGCCAGCGCTGGGGGGGGAGGCACAGATACGCAGTATTTT	CASAGGGGTDTQYF
TRBD2	TRBV10-3	TRBJ2-1	.	TGTGCCATCAGTGACGGGGGTAGCGGGGTACGTGAGCAGTTCTTC	CAISDGGSGVREQFF
.	TRBV6-5	TRBJ1-1	.	TGTGCCAGCAGGTCTTGGGGGTCTCCTGAAGCTTTCTTT	CASRSWGSPEAFF
.	TRBV5-4	TRBJ1-1	.	TGTGCCAGCAGCTTGGACAGTCCGGGTAGGGTGAACACTGAAGCTTTCTTT	CASSLDSPGRVNTEAFF
TRBD2	TRBV9	TRBJ2-2	.	TGTGCCAGCAGCGTCATAGCGGGAGGCGTCGCCGCCGGGGAGCTGTTTTTT	CASSVIAGGVAAGELFF
.	TRBV2	TRBJ1-6	.	TGTGCCAGCAGTGAAATACTTAGCTCCTATAATTCACCCCTCCACTTT	CASSEILSSYNSPLHF
.	TRBV9	TRBJ1-1	.	TGTGCCAGCAGCGTAGCCGGCCAATCGACTGGCACTGAAGCTTTCTTT	CASSVAGQSTGTEAFF
TRBD2	TRBV7-6	TRBJ2-1	.	TGTGCCAGCAGCGCGCCTAGCGGCAGCTCCTACAATGAGCAGTTCTTC	CASSAPSGSSYNEQFF
.	TRBV19	TRBJ1-2	.	TGTGCCAGTACCACCCCTCTGGCGGGCGGGACCTATGGCTACACCTTC	CASTTPLAGGTYGYTF
TRBD1	TRBV2	TRBJ2-5	.	TGTGCCAGCAGTTACTCACAGGGGCGAGAGACCCAGTACTTC	CASSYSQGRETQYF
.	TRBV5-8	TRBJ2-7	few	TGTGCCAGCAGCCGCCCGGCTAGCGTACACTACGAGCAGTACTTC	CASSRPASVHYEQYF
.	TRBV6-5	TRBJ2-3	.	TGTGCCAGCAGTTCCGAGGCAGATACGCAGTATTTT	CASSSEADTQYF
.	TRBV7-8	TRBJ2-1	.	TGTGCCAGCAGCATTTACAATGAGCAGTTCTTC	CASSIYNEQFF
.	TRBV28	TRBJ2-7	.	TGTGCCAGCAGTTTACGGGGACGGACCTACGAGCAGTACTTC	CASSLRGRTYEQYF
.	TRBV13	TRBJ2-5	.	TGTGCCAGCAGCTTAAGTTTATTTACCCAAGGGGGACTTCAAGAGACCCAGTACTTC	CASSLSLFTQGGLQETQYF
.	TRBV7-2	TRBJ2-2	.	TGTGCCAGCAGCTTATCCCCCCCGGGGACCGGGGAGCTGTTTTTT	CASSLSPPGTGELFF
.	TRBV5-4	TRBJ2-7	few	TGTGCCAGCAGTTGGAAAGGGCTGGACGAGCAGTACTTC	CASSWKGLDEQYF
.	TRBV2	TRBJ1-2	.	TGTGCCAGCAGTGAAGGGCGGGGGAACTATGGCTACACCTTC	CASSEGRGNYGYTF
TRBD1	TRBV5-1	TRBJ2-7	.	TGCGCCAGCACCCTTACCGGGACAGCTAGTTCCGAGCAGTACTTC	CASTLTGTASSEQYF
.	TRBV29-1	TRBJ1-4	.	TGCAGCGTTGGGGCAGATAATGAAAAACTGTTTTTT	CSVGADNEKLFF
.	TRBV5-1	TRBJ2-2	.	TGCGCCAGCAGCTTTTGGTCCGGGTCGAACACCGGGGAGCTGTTTTTT	CASSFWSGSNTGELFF
.	TRBV7-7	TRBJ2-1	.	TGTGCTAGCAGCTCCCAGCCGCAAGGTGAGCAGTTCTTC	CASSSQPQGEQFF
.	TRBV7-2	TRBJ2-3	.	TGTGCCAGCAGCTTAAGGTCTAGCACAGATACGCAGTATTTT	CASSLRSSTDTQYF
TRBD1	TRBV10-3	TRBJ1-6	.	TGTGCCATCAGTGATGGGACAGGGTATTCACCCCTCCACTTT	CAISDGTGYSPLHF
TRBD2	TRBV6-4	TRBJ2-3	.	TGTGCCAGCAGTGAAGCGGGGGGCACAGATACGCAGTATTTT	CASSEAGGTDTQYF
TRBD2	TRBV6-4	TRBJ2-1	.	TGTGCCAGCAGTGACGCGGGGGTTAATTCCTACAATGAGCAGTTCTTC	CASSDAGVNSYNEQFF
.	TRBV28	TRBJ1-2	.	TGTGCCAGCAATCAGGGGTTCAACTATGGCTACACCTTC	CASNQGFNYGYTF
.	TRBV11-2	TRBJ2-2	.	TGTGCCAGCAGCGGCAGGATATTGAACACCGGGGAGCTGTTTTTT	CASSGRILNTGELFF
TRBD2	TRBV7-2	TRBJ2-1	.	TGTGCCAGCAGCTCTCGGACTAGCGGGAGGCGCTCCTACAATGAGCAGTTCTTC	CASSSRTSGRRSYNEQFF
.	TRBV6-1	TRBJ2-7	.	TGTGCCAGCGCAGCCCGGGACTCCTTAGCCTACGAGCAGTACTTC	CASAARDSLAYEQYF
TRBD2	TRBV28	TRBJ2-4	.	TGTGCCAGCAGTCGTCTACTAGCGGGGCTAGCCAAAAACATTCAGTACTTC	CASSRLLAGLAKNIQYF
.	TRBV6-1	TRBJ2-2	.	TGTGCCAGCAGAAACACCGGGGAGCTGTTTTTT	CASRNTGELFF
TRBD1	TRBV5-1	TRBJ2-7	.	TGCGCCAGCAGCTTATCCCCCCCCCAGGGGGCGCAGAGCGAGCAGTACTTC	CASSLSPPQGAQSEQYF
.	TRBV6-5	TRBJ1-4	.	TGTGCCAGCAGTTACCGGGGGAACAATGAAAAACTGTTTTTT	CASSYRGNNEKLFF
.	TRBV6-6	TRBJ1-4	few	TGTGCCAGCAGTTCCACAGGGTCTGCGACTAATGAAAAACTGTTTTTT	CASSSTGSATNEKLFF
.	TRBV5-1	TRBJ1-1	.	TGCGCCAGCAGCTTGGGTAGGGGCGGAACTGAAGCTTTCTTT	CASSLGRGGTEAFF
.	TRBV6-1	TRBJ1-2	.	TGTGCCAGCATGGACCCAGGGGCCACCCTATATGGCTACACCTTC	CASMDPGATLYGYTF
.	TRBV7-8	TRBJ2-5	.	TGTGCCAGCAGCTTTAGTGCAGGATCATTTCAAGAGACCCAGTACTTC	CASSFSAGSFQETQYF
.	TRBV7-9	TRBJ1-1	.	TGTGCCAGCAGCTACCCCCCGACGCGGACTGAAGCTTTCTTT	CASSYPPTRTEAFF
.	TRBV15	TRBJ1-6	.	TGTGCCACCAGCAGAGACCTCAGGGACTCCTATAATTCACCCCTCCACTTT	CATSRDLRDSYNSPLHF
.	TRBV10-3	TRBJ2-1	.	TGTGCCACATCCCGGGAACAGGCGCTGGTTGACAATGAGCAGTTCTTC	CATSREQALVDNEQFF